Below, 27 T cell receptor beta chains from the same sample are listed, as sequenced in a study of cytotoxic CD8 clonotypes in ibrutinib-treated CLL. Method: immunoSEQ multiplex PCR; TCRdb's copy keeps in-frame clones and lacks some. The sample lists tens of thousands of clones, 50% to 60% seen once, with roughly a quarter in the top ten. Sequencing was performed on PBMCs, taken at disease progression, from a patient treated with ibrutinib. Every receptor here comes from a human donor with chronic lymphocytic leukemia.

V is TRBV28 and J is TRBJ2-7, with 11 bases lining up with TRBD1. Unmatched junction bases numbered 11, after V lost 8 bases and J lost 2 bases. Germline V lookup: CDR1 MDHEN, CDR2 SYDVKM. The CDR3 spans 16 residues. The CDR3 spells CASLPYRTGGAYEQYF. In DNA form, the CDR3 reads TGTGCCAGCCTCCCCTACCGGACAGGGGGCGCCTACGAGCAGTACTTC. Drawing the rest from reference TRBV28 and TRBJ2-7, the complete variable domain is DVKVTQSSRYLVKRTGEKVFLECVQDMDHENMFWYRQDPGLGLRLIYFSYDVKMKEKGDIPEGYSVSREKKERFSLILESASTNQTSMYLCASLPYRTGGAYEQYFGPGTRLTVT.

The chain joins TRBV29-1 to TRBJ2-5; 7 bases line up with TRBD2. The CDR3 spans 14 residues. V shed 4 bases and J 1 base; nucleotides not matched to a gene: 6. Germline CDR1 is SQVTM and CDR2 is ANQGSEA. CDR3 region: CSVAGTGGQETQYF. Written as DNA, the CDR3 is TGCAGCGTTGCTGGGACGGGAGGCCAAGAGACCCAGTACTTC. The variable domain in full, completed from reference TRBV29-1 and TRBJ2-5, reads SAVISQKPSRDICQRGTSLTIQCQVDSQVTMMFWYRQQPGQSLTLIATANQGSEATYESGFVIDKFPISRPNLTFSTLTVSNMSPEDSSIYLCSVAGTGGQETQYFGPGTRLLVL.

The chain links TRBV28 to TRBJ2-1; the D gene is possibly TRBD2 (7 bases). There are 15 residues in the CDR3. The germline CDR1 and CDR2 sequences are MDHEN and SYDVKM. V dropped 6 bases and J dropped 2 bases, with 14 bases sitting between them. This CDR3 is CASSLTGGPYNEQFF. In nucleotides, the CDR3 is TGTGCCAGCAGCCTGACGGGGGGCCCCTACAATGAGCAGTTCTTC.

This clone turned up a few times. The gene calls are TRBV4-2 and TRBJ1-1; D call uncertain. CDR3 length: 14 amino acids. V was cut by 1 base and J by 6 bases, with 12 bases left in between. Germline CDR1 LGHNA, CDR2 YNFKEQ. CDR3 protein: CASSQAGPSAEAFF. For the CDR3, the DNA is TGTGCCAGCAGCCAAGCCGGCCCCAGCGCTGAAGCTTTCTTT.

The genes are TRBV5-6 and TRBJ2-5; 8 bases map to TRBD2. J gave up 3 bases and V 3 bases, and 1 base lay outside the gene matches. Germline values: CDR1 SGHDT, CDR2 YYEEEE. This CDR3 comprises 13 residues. CDR3 sequence (DNA): TGTGCCAGCAGCTCGGGACTAGAAGAGACCCAGTACTTC. Residues: CASSSGLEETQYF.

The chain carries TRBV30 and TRBJ1-5; 9 bases match TRBD1. With V trimmed by 5 bases and J by 0 bases, 5 bases remained unmatched. The CDR3 is made up of 15 amino acids. CDR1 GTSNPN and CDR2 SVGIG come from the germline V gene (reference sequence). CDR3 amino acids: CAWGQGTYSNQPQHF. The CDR3, as DNA: TGTGCCTGGGGACAGGGGACTTATAGCAATCAGCCCCAGCATTTT.

V and J are TRBV6-5 and TRBJ1-1, with TRBD1 matching over 11 bases. This CDR3 contains 16 residues. Trimming took 3 bases from V and 6 from J; bases not matched to a gene: 9. Germline-derived CDR1 and CDR2 are MNHEY and SVGAGI. DNA of the CDR3: TGTGCCAGCAGTTATATTGGACAGGGGGCCGTCCCTGAAGCTTTCTTT. Its translation is CASSYIGQGAVPEAFF.

This clone appeared a single time. This sequence joins TRBV5-1 and TRBJ1-6, with D tentatively TRBD1 (5 bases). The ends were cut back, 4 bases at V and 6 bases at J, with 11 bases in the middle. The CDR3 is made up of 14 amino acids. CDR1 is SGHRS and CDR2 is YFSETQ in the germline V gene. CDR3 sequence (DNA): TGCGCCAGCAGCCCTGGGACCCTTAATTCACCCCTCCACTTT. Translating it yields CASSPGTLNSPLHF.

The J gene is TRBJ2-1, the V gene TRBV4-2, with no clear D. The V gene's germline CDR1 is LGHNA and CDR2 YNFKEQ. Trimming shortened V by 0 bases and J by 4 bases, and 4 bases separated the two germline ends. The CDR3 extends over 13 amino acids. The CDR3: CASSQDLYNEQFF. CDR3 bases: TGTGCCAGCAGCCAAGATCTGTACAATGAGCAGTTCTTC.

The chain carries TRBV7-2 and TRBJ2-2; D is unclear. The CDR3 extends over 14 amino acids. The V and J ends lost 5 bases and 3 bases respectively, with 10 bases between them. CDR1 and CDR2 from the germline V gene are SGHTA and FQGNSA. The CDR3 DNA is TGTGCCAGCAGCGAACAGCCAGACACCGGGGAGCTGTTTTTT. This codes for CASSEQPDTGELFF.

This clone was found a few times. The rearrangement joins TRBV6-1 to TRBJ2-1, with 13 bases identical to TRBD2. CDR1 and CDR2 (germline): MNHNS, SASEGT. CDR3 length: 19 amino acids. Losses at the gene ends were 2 bases for V and 0 bases for J; bases not matched to a gene: 7. The CDR3 loop reads CASSETGLAGYSSYNEQFF. CDR3 in DNA: TGTGCCAGCAGTGAAACGGGACTAGCGGGGTATAGCTCCTACAATGAGCAGTTCTTC.

V is TRBV5-4 and J is TRBJ2-7; D gene uncertain. The CDR3 extends over 12 amino acids. V was clipped by 0 bases and J by 6 bases, with 7 bases between them. Germline values: CDR1 SGHNT, CDR2 YYREEE (reference sequence). For the CDR3, the DNA is TGTGCCAGCAGCTTGGCCAGGAGCGAGCAGTACTTC. Its protein product is CASSLARSEQYF.

The rearrangement links TRBV7-2 to TRBJ2-7; no firm D call. The CDR3 has 12 residues. CDR1 is SGHTA and CDR2 is FQGNSA in the germline V gene. Between the trimmed V and J ends, which lost 1 base and 7 bases, there was a span of 8 bases. The CDR3 spells CASSLDNREQYF. CDR3 DNA: TGTGCCAGCAGCTTAGACAACCGAGAGCAGTACTTC.

The V call is TRBV4-2, the J call TRBJ2-1; D uncertain. The CDR3 runs 14 residues. Germline CDR1 reads LGHNA; CDR2 reads YNFKEQ. The V and J ends lost 2 bases and 3 bases respectively, with 8 bases between them. CDR3 sequence: CASSQTVSYNEQFF. CDR3 bases: TGTGCCAGCAGCCAAACTGTAAGCTACAATGAGCAGTTCTTC.

The V call is TRBV4-2, the J call TRBJ2-1, with 11 bases matching TRBD2. This CDR3 has 15 amino acids. J gave up 4 bases and V 3 bases, and 2 bases lay outside the gene matches. Germline CDR1 reads LGHNA; CDR2 reads YNFKEQ. This CDR3 is CASSHGTSGYNEQFF. The CDR3 nucleotides read TGTGCCAGCAGCCACGGGACTAGCGGATACAATGAGCAGTTCTTC.

V and J are TRBV7-2 and TRBJ1-5, with TRBD1 as a possible D gene (6 bases). Germline CDR1 and CDR2: SGHTA and FQGNSA. Trimming stripped 2 bases from V and 2 bases from J, with 16 bases between. The CDR3 runs to 17 residues. The CDR3 region is CASSLNSGGAGNQPQHF. CDR3 coding DNA: TGTGCCAGCAGCTTAAATTCCGGGGGCGCGGGCAATCAGCCCCAGCATTTT.

CDR3 DNA sequence: TGTGCCAGCAGCCAAGGTGGGGCTAATGAAAAACTGTTTTTT. Translating gives CASSQGGANEKLFF. The genes are TRBV4-2 and TRBJ1-4; no firm D call. Germline V gene lookup returns CDR1 LGHNA and CDR2 YNFKEQ. Trimming cost V 1 base and J 3 bases, with 6 bases left between them. The CDR3 is 14 residues long.

This clone appeared a few times. The rearrangement links TRBV6-1 to TRBJ1-1; 9 bases are shared with TRBD1. Germline values: CDR1 MNHNS, CDR2 SASEGT. The CDR3 totals 14 residues. V lost 6 bases to trimming and J lost 3 bases; unmatched junction nucleotides: 5. CDR3 in DNA: TGTGCCAGCAGCCCAGACAGGGGGTACACTGAAGCTTTCTTT. Translation gives CASSPDRGYTEAFF.

This clone was counted only a few times. This may stem from a read error, because a much larger clone lies one nucleotide away. Other nucleotide sequences in the sample specify the same CDR3. The gene calls are TRBV4-3 and TRBJ1-5, with unresolved D. The CDR3 covers 15 residues. Germline loops: CDR1 LGHNA, CDR2 YSLEER. V dropped 0 bases and J dropped 0 bases, with 6 bases sitting between them. The DNA of the CDR3 is TGCGCCAGCAGCCAAGACGTTAATAGCAATCAGCCCCAGCATTTT. It is translated as CASSQDVNSNQPQHF.

This chain's CDR3 is CASSSSFSNQPQHF. The CDR3, as DNA: TGTGCCAGCAGCTCGAGCTTTAGCAATCAGCCCCAGCATTTT. The gene calls are TRBV7-9 and TRBJ1-5; no definite D call. The germline CDR1 and CDR2 sequences are SEHNR and FQNEAQ (reference sequence). This CDR3 has 14 residues. Trimming stripped 4 bases from V and 0 bases from J, with 7 bases between.

The chain recombines TRBV28 with TRBJ2-5; 7 bases match TRBD2. The V and J ends lost 6 bases and 0 bases, in that order; junction bases with no gene match: 7. The CDR3 totals 15 residues. Per the germline V gene, CDR1 is MDHEN and CDR2 is SYDVKM. CDR3 region: CASRGGSGYQETQYF. CDR3 nucleotides: TGTGCCAGCAGGGGGGGGAGCGGGTACCAAGAGACCCAGTACTTC.

The chain uses TRBV5-1 and TRBJ2-7, with TRBD1 matching 12 bases. Germline CDR1 reads SGHRS; CDR2 reads YFSETQ. The CDR3 consists of 17 residues. With 1 base clipped from V and 4 bases from J, the junction kept 9 bases outside the gene matches. This chain's CDR3 is CASSLNIPGQGAYEQYF. The CDR3 DNA sequence: TGCGCCAGCAGCTTGAACATTCCGGGACAGGGGGCGTACGAGCAGTACTTC.

This chain uses TRBV30 with TRBJ2-3; TRBD2 is a possible D gene (6 bases). With 0 bases removed from V and 6 bases from J, the gap between germline ends came to 19 bases. CDR3 length: 16 residues. Germline values: CDR1 GTSNPN, CDR2 SVGIG (reference sequence). The CDR3 region is CAWSVRSGRDFDTQYF. In DNA form, the CDR3 reads TGTGCCTGGAGTGTACGTAGCGGACGAGATTTCGATACGCAGTATTTT. Based on the CDR3 plus reference TRBV30 and TRBJ2-3, the full variable domain is SQTIHQWPATLVQPVGSPLSLECTVEGTSNPNLYWYRQAAGRGLQLLFYSVGIGQISSEVPQNLSASRPQDRQFILSSKKLLLSDSGFYLCAWSVRSGRDFDTQYFGPGTRLTVL.

This clone showed up just a few times. The chain employs TRBV4-1 and TRBJ2-7; the D gene is possibly TRBD1 (6 bases). Trimming removed 3 bases from V and 4 bases from J, with 25 bases in between. This CDR3 region has 18 residues. Germline CDR1 and CDR2: MGHRA and YSYEKL. CDR3 DNA sequence: TGCGCCAGCAGCCAGTGGGAAAAATCCGACAGGTGGGGGTACGAGCAGTACTTC. This encodes CASSQWEKSDRWGYEQYF.

The chain couples TRBV12-5 to TRBJ1-3; D is uncertain. The CDR3 sequence is 16 residues long. Trimming shortened V by 6 bases and J by 7 bases, and 22 bases separated the two germline ends. CDR1 and CDR2 (germline): LGHNT, FRNRAP. CDR3: CASGTLGPINRNTIYF. The CDR3 DNA sequence: TGTGCTAGTGGCACACTCGGACCCATTAATCGGAACACCATATATTTT. The full variable domain, its missing parts supplied by reference TRBV12-5 and TRBJ1-3, is DARVTQTPRHKVTEMGQEVTMRCQPILGHNTVFWYRQTMMQGLELLAYFRNRAPLDDSGMPKDRFSAEMPDATLATLKIQPSEPRDSAVYFCASGTLGPINRNTIYFGEGSWLTVV.

This clone was picked up a small number of times. This chain links TRBV5-1 with TRBJ1-2, with D possibly TRBD1 on 5 matching bases. Looked up from germline, CDR1 is SGHRS and CDR2 is YFSETQ. V shed 5 bases and J shed 8 bases, with 13 bases lying between them. CDR3 length: 12 residues. This chain's CDR3 is CASSPGTTGYTF. The CDR3 bases are TGCGCCAGCAGTCCGGGGACGACGGGCTACACCTTC.

The gene calls are TRBV30 and TRBJ1-3; TRBD1 matches at 9 bases. This CDR3 is 14 amino acids long. Losses at the gene ends were 1 base for V and 5 bases for J; bases not matched to a gene: 3. Germline-derived CDR1 and CDR2 are GTSNPN and SVGIG (reference sequence). CDR3 amino acids: CAWSEGQGRNTIYF. The CDR3, as DNA: TGTGCCTGGAGTGAGGGACAGGGACGAAACACCATATATTTT.